This T cell receptor beta chain was observed in a study of post-analysis software for immune sequencing data. The germline V and J ends were trimmed by 7 bases and 7 bases, with 19 bases remaining between them. This CDR3 has 13 residues. Per germline, CDR1 SQVTM and CDR2 ANQGSEA. Comment on this clonotype: What it binds is unknown.

The study's findings and limits: Higher frequency in patients than in controls was seen for about five TRBV segments, with TRBV5-6, TRBV5-1 and TRBV20-1 among them.

Presence of unique molecular identifiers characterized the TCR beta cDNA libraries. TCRdb reprocessed the PCR reads with MiXCR, giving one entry per CDR3 protein. There are more than 500,000 distinct CDR3 sequences in the sample; around 34% occur only once, and approximately 5.4% lies in the top ten. Material for sequencing was blood. The chain links TRBV29-1 to TRBJ1-2; D might be TRBD1 (5 bases). This sequence was found in a girl under 18 with multiple sclerosis. The CDR3 region has the DNA TGCAGCGCCCACACAGAGCTGGGGGTTGGCTACACCTTC. Translated, it gives CSAHTELGVGYTF.